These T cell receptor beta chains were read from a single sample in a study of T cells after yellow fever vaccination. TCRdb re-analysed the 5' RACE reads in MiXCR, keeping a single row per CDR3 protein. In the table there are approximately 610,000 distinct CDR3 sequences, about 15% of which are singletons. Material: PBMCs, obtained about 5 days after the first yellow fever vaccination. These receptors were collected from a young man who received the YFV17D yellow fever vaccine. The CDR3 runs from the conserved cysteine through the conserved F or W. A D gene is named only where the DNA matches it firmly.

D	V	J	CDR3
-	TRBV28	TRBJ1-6	CAGCDTGSNSPLHF
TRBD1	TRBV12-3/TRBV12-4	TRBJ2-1	CASRPDRGRGNEQFF
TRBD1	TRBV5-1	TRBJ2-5	CASSPQGAWETQYF
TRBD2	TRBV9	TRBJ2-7	CASSARSGGANEQYF
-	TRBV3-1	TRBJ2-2	CASSQVLVRNGELFF
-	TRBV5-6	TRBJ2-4	CASQMGVGIQYF
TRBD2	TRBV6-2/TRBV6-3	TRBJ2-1	CAGQRGGHNEQFF
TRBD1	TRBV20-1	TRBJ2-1	CSARRGQGAHNEQFF
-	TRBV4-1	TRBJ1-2	CASSQIHGSNYGYTF
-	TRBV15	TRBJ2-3	CATSREGRGTDTQYF
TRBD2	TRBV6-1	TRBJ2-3	CASSLTTSGKPDTQYF
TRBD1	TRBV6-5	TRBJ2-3	CASSYSGQGIADTQYF
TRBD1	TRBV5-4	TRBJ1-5	CASSLEGGLQPQHF
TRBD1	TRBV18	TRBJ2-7	CASSPPGRGRYEQYF
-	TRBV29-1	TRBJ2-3	CSVGEWRGGGDTQYF
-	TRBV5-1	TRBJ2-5	CASSPGTDFQETQYF
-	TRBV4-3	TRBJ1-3	CASSQDPPNSGNTIYF
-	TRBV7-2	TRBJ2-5	CASSLTSGHNSGKTQYF
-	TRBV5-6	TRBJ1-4	CASMQFRVGGEKLFF
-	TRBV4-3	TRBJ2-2	CASSQVTGTGELFF
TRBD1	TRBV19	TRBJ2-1	CASSIGTGAYNEQFF
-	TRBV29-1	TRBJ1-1	CSVSSSQRGGTEAFF
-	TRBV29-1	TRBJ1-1	CSVGALGNTEAFF
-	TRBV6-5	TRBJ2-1	CASKQYNEQFF
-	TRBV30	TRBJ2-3	CAWRGWGTDTQYF